This TCR beta chain stems from a study of T-cell memory formation after mild COVID-19. The study, taken as a whole, reports: Unconfirmed was the SARS-CoV-2 specificity of second-wave clones that peaked on day 37. Later expanders leaned CD4+, whereas clones that contracted between day 15 and 85 were balanced CD4/CD8.

Trimming left V 7 bases short and J 1 base short, with 13 bases between. In germline, CDR1 is ENHRY, CDR2 SYGVKD. The CDR3 contains 14 residues. TCR alpha and TCR beta cDNA libraries carrying sample barcodes and UMIs came from 5'RACE with constant-segment primers. A single record per CDR3 protein comes from TCRdb applying MiXCR to the 5' RACE reads. The sample lists around 250,000 distinct CDR3 sequences, roughly 17% occurring once. On this clonotype itself: What it recognizes is unknown.

The receptor was isolated from a man aged 18 to 30 who had mild COVID-19 (a few samples of this study predate the infection). Cell type and time point are not known. The sample comprised PBMCs or a T cell subset sorted from them (not recorded which). The chain couples TRBV10-3 to TRBJ1-2; the D gene is possibly TRBD1 (6 bases). CDR3 loop: CAITDRSVNYGYTF. The CDR3 nucleotides are TGTGCCATCACCGACAGGAGCGTTAACTATGGCTACACCTTC.